Sequencing of this T cell receptor (beta chain) was carried out in a study of control samples from healthy donors and cancer patients. The CDR3 runs 13 residues. V was trimmed by 9 bases and J by 6 bases, leaving 17 bases between them. The germline V gene encodes CDR1 LNHDA and CDR2 SQIVND (reference sequence). Assay used: immunoSEQ multiplex PCR; TCRdb lists only in-frame clones, some missing. In the table there are 70,000 to 85,000 clones, about nine tenths of which are singletons. The sequence derives from a man aged 50 to 60 in good health. Sample: blood. The chain couples TRBV19 to TRBJ1-2; tentative D call: TRBD1 (5 bases). CDR3 nucleotides: TGTGCCAGCAGGGCTCCTACGGCCCATGGCTACACCTTC. It specifies CASRAPTAHGYTF.